These 31 T cell receptor beta chains came from one sample sequenced in a study of neoadjuvant anti-PD-1 for oral cavity cancer. The assay was immunoSEQ multiplex PCR, and TCRdb's table has in-frame clones only and misses some. Among 7,200 or so clones, 70% to 80% were seen once, and the ten largest hold under 3.5%. The sequenced sample was PBMCs, obtained before nivolumab (anti-PD-1) treatment. The source is a person aged 35-79 years with oral cavity squamous cell carcinoma.

The chain employs TRBV29-1 and TRBJ1-3; D unresolved. The CDR3 runs 11 residues. Trimming took 3 bases from V and 10 from J, leaving 10 bases between them. The germline gives CDR1 SQVTM, CDR2 ANQGSEA. The CDR3 region is CSVDREGTIYF. The CDR3 DNA is TGCAGCGTTGATCGGGAAGGGACCATATATTTT.

V gene TRBV5-6 combines with J gene TRBJ2-1, with TRBD1 identical over 8 bases. CDR1 is SGHDT and CDR2 is YYEEEE in the germline V gene. V trimming: 4 bases; J trimming: 4 bases; junction bases outside the gene matches: 16. CDR3 length equals 18 residues. The chain's CDR3 is CASSQLGPRQGRYNEQFF. For the CDR3, the DNA is TGTGCCAGCAGCCAGTTGGGACCGAGACAGGGGAGGTACAATGAGCAGTTCTTC.

The V and J genes are TRBV7-2 and TRBJ2-7, with D perhaps being TRBD1 or TRBD2 (6 bases each). CDR1 and CDR2 (germline): SGHTA, FQGNSA. V was pared by 3 bases and J by 1 base, with 19 bases between. The CDR3 has 17 residues. DNA of the CDR3: TGTGCCAGCAGCTTTACTTTCGGCAGGGGAGGATCCTACGAGCAGTACTTC. The encoded protein is CASSFTFGRGGSYEQYF.

This clone was observed a single time. The rearrangement uses TRBV10-3 and TRBJ1-1; maybe TRBD1 (6 bases). CDR3 size: 15 residues. Looked up from germline, CDR1 is ENHRY and CDR2 is SYGVKD. V was shortened by 6 bases and J by 5 bases, with 19 bases between the two germline ends. DNA of the CDR3: TGTGCCATCAGGGAGCGTACAGGGATAGAAACTGAAGCTTTCTTT. Amino acids: CAIRERTGIETEAFF.

The rearrangement uses TRBV19 and TRBJ1-2; tentative D call: TRBD1 (6 bases). The CDR3 runs 17 residues. In germline, CDR1 is LNHDA, CDR2 SQIVND (reference sequence). V lost 8 bases to trimming and J lost 0 bases, with 22 bases between them. CDR3 in amino acids: CASDPGAGFGANYGYTF. The CDR3 DNA reads as TGTGCCAGTGACCCGGGGGCTGGATTCGGAGCTAACTATGGCTACACCTTC.

Written as DNA, the CDR3 is TGCGCCAGCAGTGAGAACGGCCCCCTGGAGCAGTACTTC. This sequence encodes CASSENGPLEQYF. The J gene is TRBJ2-7, the V gene TRBV10-1; D remains ambiguous. V lost 2 bases to trimming and J lost 7 bases, with 12 bases between them. CDR3 length: 13 amino acids. Germline lookup yields CDR1 WNHNN and CDR2 SYGVQD (reference sequence).

This clone was seen a few times. The V gene is TRBV4-3, the J gene TRBJ2-7, with 8 bases lining up with TRBD1. CDR1 is LGHNA and CDR2 is YSLEER in the germline V gene. The CDR3 has 14 amino acids. V gave up 1 base and J gave up 5 bases; unmatched junction bases: 4. CDR3 nucleotides: TGCGCCAGCAGCCAAGTTGCGGACAGGGACGAGCAGTACTTC. Translated, it gives CASSQVADRDEQYF.

The table lists this clone with a count of one. The CDR3 DNA reads as TGTGCCAGCAGCTTTATTACCAGGGCTTCAGATACGCAGTATTTT. It encodes CASSFITRASDTQYF. The gene calls are TRBV5-6 and TRBJ2-3; D possibly corresponds to TRBD1 (5 bases). Germline V gives CDR1 SGHDT, CDR2 YYEEEE. The germline V and J ends were trimmed by 2 bases and 4 bases, with 14 bases remaining between them. The CDR3 is 15 residues long.

The CDR3 is CASSYWIAGGTGELFF. In DNA, the CDR3 is TGTGCCAGCAGCTATTGGATTGCAGGGGGAACCGGGGAGCTGTTTTTT. V and J are TRBV11-3 and TRBJ2-2, with 7 positions matching TRBD1. The CDR3 is made up of 16 amino acids. CDR1 and CDR2 (germline): SGHNT, YENEEA. With V trimmed by 4 bases and J by 5 bases, 10 bases remained unmatched.

This clone has more than one count but fewer than ten. The chain carries TRBV2 and TRBJ1-1, with a possible D match to TRBD1 (5 bases). Trimming removed 5 bases from V and 2 bases from J, with 9 bases in between. CDR1 is SNHLY, CDR2 FYNNEI, per germline. This CDR3 region has 13 residues. The CDR3 loop is CASSRDSNTEAFF. Here the CDR3 DNA reads TGTGCCAGCAGTAGAGACAGTAACACTGAAGCTTTCTTT.

This clone was recorded a few times. The rearrangement uses TRBV5-4 and TRBJ1-2; unclear D gene. V gave up 0 bases and J gave up 2 bases, with 8 bases separating them. The germline CDR1 and CDR2 sequences are SGHNT and YYREEE (reference sequence). The CDR3 spans 14 residues. CDR3 protein: CASSLAELNYGYTF. As DNA, the CDR3 is TGTGCCAGCAGCTTGGCCGAACTCAACTATGGCTACACCTTC.

CDR3 sequence reads: CASSWASGGPGETQYF. CDR3 coding DNA: TGTGCCAGCAGTTGGGCTAGCGGGGGGCCGGGAGAGACCCAGTACTTC. The V call is TRBV7-9, the J call TRBJ2-5, with TRBD2 identical over 11 bases. The CDR3 runs to 16 residues. CDR1 and CDR2 from the germline V gene are SEHNR and FQNEAQ (reference sequence). With 6 bases clipped from V and 4 bases from J, the junction kept 10 bases outside the gene matches.

This chain connects TRBV5-1 to TRBJ2-5; 11 bases agree with TRBD1. The CDR3 runs 15 residues. V dropped 4 bases and J dropped 1; count of bases not matched to a gene: 3. Germline CDR1 SGHRS, CDR2 YFSETQ. The DNA of the CDR3 is TGCGCCAGCAGCGGCGGGACAGGGGGCCAAGAGACCCAGTACTTC. It translates to CASSGGTGGQETQYF. Together with reference TRBV5-1 and TRBJ2-5, the CDR3 gives the full variable domain: KAGVTQTPRYLIKTRGQQVTLSCSPISGHRSVSWYQQTPGQGLQFLFEYFSETQRNKGNFPGRFSGRQFSNSRSEMNVSTLELGDSALYLCASSGGTGGQETQYFGPGTRLLVL.

The rearrangement links TRBV7-9 to TRBJ1-2, with D perhaps matching TRBD1 (5 bases). Germline CDR1 and CDR2: SEHNR and FQNEAQ (reference sequence). V lost 3 bases to trimming and J lost 8 bases, with 13 bases between them. The CDR3 contains 13 residues. CDR3 DNA sequence: TGTGCCAGCAGCTTCGGGGCCAGGGACGGCTACACCTTC. It is translated as CASSFGARDGYTF.

The V and J genes are TRBV2 and TRBJ1-2; D is unclear. Germline CDR1 reads SNHLY; CDR2 reads FYNNEI. V lost 6 bases and J lost 5, with 13 bases in between. The CDR3 extends over 13 amino acids. The CDR3 is CASSGETVYGYTF. The CDR3 DNA reads as TGTGCCAGCAGCGGGGAGACCGTATATGGCTACACCTTC.

The sample holds a few counts of this clone. The J gene is TRBJ1-1, the V gene TRBV5-5; 8 bases fit TRBD1. Germline CDR1 is SGHKS and CDR2 is YYEKEE (reference sequence). The CDR3 consists of 13 residues. V was pared by 4 bases and J by 9 bases, with 8 bases of the junction left unmatched. The CDR3 loop is CASSPPGGAQAFF. The CDR3 nucleotides read TGTGCCAGCAGCCCCCCAGGGGGCGCTCAAGCTTTCTTT.

The chain is built from TRBV7-9 and TRBJ1-1; D uncertain. Trimming took off 2 bases at V and 5 bases at J, with 6 bases between the two ends. The CDR3 totals 12 residues. CDR1 is SEHNR and CDR2 is FQNEAQ in the germline V gene (reference sequence). The CDR3 region has the DNA TGTGCCAGCAGCTTACGGGAAACTGAAGCTTTCTTT. It translates to CASSLRETEAFF.

The CDR3 is CASSLGRRTATDTQYF. The CDR3 DNA reads as TGTGCCAGCAGTTTGGGCCGGAGGACAGCCACAGATACGCAGTATTTT. J is TRBJ2-3 and V is TRBV27; possibly TRBD1 for D (6 bases). V shed 3 bases and J shed 2 bases, with 15 bases lying between them. This CDR3 contains 16 residues. Germline V lookup: CDR1 MNHEY, CDR2 SMNVEV (reference sequence).

The table lists this clone with a few counts. This chain links TRBV4-1 with TRBJ2-3; 9 bases align to TRBD2. The CDR3 totals 15 residues. V dropped 1 base and J dropped 2; count of bases not matched to a gene: 1. CDR1 and CDR2 from the germline V gene are MGHRA and YSYEKL. The DNA for the CDR3 is TGCGCCAGCAGCCAAGGACTAGCGGACACAGATACGCAGTATTTT. It yields the protein CASSQGLADTDTQYF.

The chain couples TRBV5-8 to TRBJ2-1; no reliable D call. This CDR3 has 15 residues. Germline CDR1 is SGHTS and CDR2 is YDEGEE. Trimming took off 0 bases at V and 2 bases at J, with 9 bases between the two ends. The CDR3 sequence is CASSLEGRAYNEQFF. The CDR3 DNA reads TGTGCCAGCAGCTTGGAGGGCAGAGCCTACAATGAGCAGTTCTTC.

The CDR3 spells CAAARASYGYTF. The CDR3 bases are TGTGCCGCGGCTCGGGCGAGCTATGGCTACACCTTC. This chain links TRBV30 with TRBJ1-2, with no clear D. The CDR3 runs to 12 residues. Germline loops: CDR1 GTSNPN, CDR2 SVGIG (reference sequence). V was trimmed by 8 bases and J by 4 bases, leaving 14 bases between them.

This chain connects TRBV27 to TRBJ2-3; D uncertain. Per the germline V gene, CDR1 is MNHEY and CDR2 is SMNVEV (reference sequence). The length of the CDR3 is 15 residues. V lost 4 bases and J lost 0, with 11 bases in between. The CDR3 loop reads CASSWSGRSTDTQYF. For the CDR3, the DNA is TGTGCCAGCAGTTGGTCGGGCAGGAGCACAGATACGCAGTATTTT.

The chain has TRBV19 and TRBJ1-2; 9 bases agree with TRBD1. Per germline, CDR1 LNHDA and CDR2 SQIVND (reference sequence). After removal of 3 bases from V and 0 bases from J, the junction contained 2 bases not matched to a gene. The CDR3 contains 15 residues. Here the CDR3 reads CASSIRDRANYGYTF. CDR3 in DNA: TGTGCCAGTAGTATCCGGGACAGGGCTAACTATGGCTACACCTTC.

J is TRBJ2-2 and V is TRBV5-5, with D perhaps TRBD1 (6 bases). The germline gives CDR1 SGHKS, CDR2 YYEKEE (reference sequence). Between the trimmed V and J ends, which lost 0 bases and 3 bases, there was a span of 15 bases. The CDR3 runs 17 residues. The DNA of the CDR3 is TGTGCCAGCAGCTTGGATTCAGGGGCCCCGGACACCGGGGAGCTGTTTTTT. Translated, it gives CASSLDSGAPDTGELFF.

The V and J genes are TRBV7-2 and TRBJ1-1; the D gene is possibly TRBD1 (5 bases). With 4 bases removed from V and 1 base from J, the gap between germline ends came to 7 bases. The CDR3 sequence is 13 residues long. From germline, CDR1 is SGHTA and CDR2 FQGNSA. The CDR3 DNA follows: TGTGCCAGCAGCTGGACACAGAACACTGAAGCTTTCTTT. Translating it yields CASSWTQNTEAFF.

The chain carries TRBV7-2 and TRBJ2-7, with D hard to call. Germline V gives CDR1 SGHTA, CDR2 FQGNSA. The CDR3 has 14 residues. With 5 bases removed from V and 3 bases from J, the gap between germline ends came to 14 bases. The CDR3, as DNA: TGTGCCAGCAGCCGAGGCCGCTTCGGCTACGAGCAGTACTTC. This codes for CASSRGRFGYEQYF.

V and J are TRBV4-3 and TRBJ2-2; 9 bases match TRBD2. The ends lost 1 base at V and 5 bases at J; junction bases unmatched: 11. CDR3 length: 18 amino acids. Germline V CDR1 and CDR2: LGHNA, YSLEER. The CDR3, as DNA: TGCGCCAGCAGCCAAGGCGGCAGCGGGGGGCCCAGAACCGGGGAGCTGTTTTTT. It encodes CASSQGGSGGPRTGELFF.

This sequence joins TRBV11-2 and TRBJ2-1, with TRBD1 matching 7 bases. The CDR3 is 15 residues long. After removal of 1 base from V and 3 bases from J, the junction contained 3 bases not matched to a gene. Germline loops: CDR1 SGHAT, CDR2 FQNNGV. The DNA of the CDR3 is TGTGCCAGCAGCTTAGTAGGGGGCTACTACAATGAGCAGTTCTTC. The encoded protein is CASSLVGGYYNEQFF.

The chain uses TRBV4-1 and TRBJ2-1; tentative D call: TRBD2 (6 bases). The CDR3 is 15 amino acids. V was trimmed by 3 bases and J by 0 bases, leaving 9 bases between them. The germline CDR1 and CDR2 sequences are MGHRA and YSYEKL. CDR3 bases: TGCGCCAGCAGCCAGCAGCGGGTCTCCTACAATGAGCAGTTCTTC. Protein product: CASSQQRVSYNEQFF.

This clone was recorded once. This chain joins TRBV28 and TRBJ2-7, with 8 bases lining up with TRBD2. V gave up 6 bases and J gave up 1 base; unmatched junction bases: 8. The CDR3 totals 15 residues. In germline, CDR1 is MDHEN, CDR2 SYDVKM. The CDR3 DNA follows: TGTGCCAGCAGATCCGGGGCGGGGGGATCCTACGAGCAGTACTTC. Encoded protein: CASRSGAGGSYEQYF.

The rearrangement joins TRBV9 to TRBJ2-3; D possibly uses TRBD1 or TRBD2 (5 bases each). The CDR3 contains 12 residues. Per the germline V gene, CDR1 is SGDLS and CDR2 is YYNGEE. V gave up 7 bases and J gave up 4 bases, with 10 bases separating them. In DNA form, the CDR3 reads TGTGCCAGCGGGCAGGGACCAGATACGCAGTATTTT. Amino acids: CASGQGPDTQYF.